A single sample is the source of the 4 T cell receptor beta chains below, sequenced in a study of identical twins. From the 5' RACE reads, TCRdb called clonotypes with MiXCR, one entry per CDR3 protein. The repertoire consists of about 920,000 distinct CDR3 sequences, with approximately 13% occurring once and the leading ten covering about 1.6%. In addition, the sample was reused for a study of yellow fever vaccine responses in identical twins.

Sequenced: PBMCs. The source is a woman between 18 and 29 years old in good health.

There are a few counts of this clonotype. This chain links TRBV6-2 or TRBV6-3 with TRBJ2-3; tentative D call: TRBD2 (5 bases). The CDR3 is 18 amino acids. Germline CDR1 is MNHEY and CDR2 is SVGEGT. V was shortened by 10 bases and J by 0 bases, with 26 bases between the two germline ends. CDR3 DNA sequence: TGTGCCACAAGCACGGACTTACCTCTTAGATATAGCACAGATACGCAGTATTTT. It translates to CATSTDLPLRYSTDTQYF.

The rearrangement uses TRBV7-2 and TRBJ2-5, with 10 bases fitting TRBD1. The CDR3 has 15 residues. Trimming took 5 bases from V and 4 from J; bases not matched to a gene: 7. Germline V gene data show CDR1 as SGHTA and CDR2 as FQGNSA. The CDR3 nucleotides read TGTGCCAGCAGCCTCCGACAGGGGGCATCAGAGACCCAGTACTTC. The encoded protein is CASSLRQGASETQYF.

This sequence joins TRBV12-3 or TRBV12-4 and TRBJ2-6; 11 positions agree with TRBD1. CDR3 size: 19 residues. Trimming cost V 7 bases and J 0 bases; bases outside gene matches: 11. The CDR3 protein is CASNQRTGGYYSGANVLTF. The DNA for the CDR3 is TGTGCCAGCAACCAAAGGACAGGGGGCTATTACTCTGGGGCCAACGTCCTGACTTTC.

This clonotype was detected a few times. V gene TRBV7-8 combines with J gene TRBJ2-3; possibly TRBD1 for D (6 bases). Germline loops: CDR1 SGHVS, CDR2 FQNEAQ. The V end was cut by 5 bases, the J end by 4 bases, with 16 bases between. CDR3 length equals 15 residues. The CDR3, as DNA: TGTGCCAGCAGCCCCGGGACAACGGTCGCAGATACGCAGTATTTT. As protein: CASSPGTTVADTQYF.